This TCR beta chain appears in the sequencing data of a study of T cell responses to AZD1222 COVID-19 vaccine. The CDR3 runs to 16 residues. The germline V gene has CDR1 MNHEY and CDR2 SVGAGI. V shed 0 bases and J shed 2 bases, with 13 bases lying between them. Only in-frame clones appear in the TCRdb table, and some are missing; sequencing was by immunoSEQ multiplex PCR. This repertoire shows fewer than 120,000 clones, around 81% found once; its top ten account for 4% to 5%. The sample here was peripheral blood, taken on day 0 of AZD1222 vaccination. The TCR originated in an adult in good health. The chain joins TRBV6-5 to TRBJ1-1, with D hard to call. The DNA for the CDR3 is TGTGCCAGCAGTTACTCCAGCATAAGAGATAACACTGAAGCTTTCTTT. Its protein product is CASSYSSIRDNTEAFF.